Following are 11 T cell receptor beta chains from one sample sequenced in a study of vaccination effects on CD4 cells after COVID-19. These TCRs are of unknown antigen specificity. ViraFEST assay sequencing came after antigen-specific CD4+ T cells were expanded with viral peptide pools. The authors isolated CD4+ T cells after around nine days of culture. Previously uninfected by SARS-CoV-2, the vaccine recipients also showed negative nucleocapsid antibodies. Assay used: immunoSEQ multiplex PCR; TCRdb lists only in-frame clones, some missing. The profile shows roughly 21,000 clones, around 70% of them singletons. The sample here was CD4+ T cells from PBMCs cultured with HCoV-NL63 spike peptides, taken before COVID-19 vaccination. The receptors here all came from a human donor who received a COVID-19 vaccine.

The chain carries TRBV7-2 and TRBJ2-5, with 8 bases that match TRBD2. CDR1 and CDR2 (germline): SGHTA, FQGNSA. This CDR3 is 13 amino acids long. V gave up 5 bases and J gave up 4 bases; unmatched junction bases: 3. CDR3 in amino acids: CASSRLATETQYF. The DNA of the CDR3 is TGTGCCAGCAGCCGACTAGCGACAGAGACCCAGTACTTC.

The chain links TRBV28 to TRBJ1-2; possibly TRBD1 for D (5 bases). CDR1 MDHEN and CDR2 SYDVKM come from the germline V gene. Trimming shortened V by 5 bases and J by 6 bases, and 19 bases separated the two germline ends. The CDR3 is 15 amino acids. CDR3 bases: TGTGCCAGCAGTAGAACCACAGGACTCGTCGATGGCTACACCTTC. This translates into CASSRTTGLVDGYTF.

The rearrangement uses TRBV5-4 and TRBJ2-3; D possibly corresponds to TRBD2 (7 bases). The CDR3 spans 16 residues. Germline V gives CDR1 SGHNT, CDR2 YYREEE (reference sequence). The V gene lost 4 bases and the J gene lost 2 bases, with 17 bases spanning the gap. For the CDR3, the DNA is TGTGCCAGCAGCGGGGGGGCCCCCGCTCACACAGATACGCAGTATTTT. Translating it yields CASSGGAPAHTDTQYF.

On this clone itself: One junction end disagrees with the germline gene, perhaps due to a read error. The chain carries TRBV5-8 and TRBJ2-7; TRBD2 agrees at 14 bases. This CDR3 contains 14 residues. Germline V gene data show CDR1 as SGHTS and CDR2 as YDEGEE. The CDR3 DNA reads as TGTGCCAGCAGCCGCGGACTAGCGGGGGGATCTCAGGACTTC. This sequence encodes CASSRGLAGGSQDF.

This clone occurred many times. This chain links TRBV4-2 with TRBJ2-6, with D possibly being TRBD1 (5 bases). Trimming took 3 bases from V and 0 from J, leaving 9 bases between them. Germline loops: CDR1 LGHNA, CDR2 YNFKEQ. The CDR3 is 16 amino acids. CDR3 nucleotide sequence: TGTGCCAGCAGCCACGAAAGGGGCTCTGGGGCCAACGTCCTGACTTTC. Protein product: CASSHERGSGANVLTF.

The chain has TRBV3-1 (or the pseudogene TRBV3-2) and TRBJ1-3, with TRBD1 as a possible D gene (6 bases). Trimming cost V 2 bases and J 0 bases, with 11 bases left between them. The CDR3 contains 16 residues. Germline CDR1 LGHDT, CDR2 YNNKEL (reference sequence). The DNA for the CDR3 is TGTGCCAGCAGCCAATGGGGGCAGTTCTCTGGAAACACCATATATTTT. Encoded protein: CASSQWGQFSGNTIYF.

The chain combines TRBV5-1 with TRBJ1-2; maybe TRBD1 (5 bases). Deletions cut 5 bases from V and 4 bases from J, with 18 bases between. The CDR3 has 15 residues. CDR1 is SGHRS, CDR2 YFSETQ, per germline. The CDR3 spells CASRPTGTAAYGYTF. CDR3 DNA: TGCGCCAGCAGACCTACCGGGACCGCGGCCTATGGCTACACCTTC. Full variable domain (outside the CDR3, taken from reference TRBV5-1 and TRBJ1-2): KAGVTQTPRYLIKTRGQQVTLSCSPISGHRSVSWYQQTPGQGLQFLFEYFSETQRNKGNFPGRFSGRQFSNSRSEMNVSTLELGDSALYLCASRPTGTAAYGYTFGSGTRLTVV.

The chain couples TRBV11-3 to TRBJ2-2; no clear D. Trimming shortened V by 3 bases and J by 6 bases, and 5 bases separated the two germline ends. Germline CDR1 is SGHNT and CDR2 is YENEEA. This CDR3 region has 12 residues. The CDR3, as DNA: TGTGCCAGCAGCTTGGGTTCCGGGGAGCTGTTTTTT. Translated: CASSLGSGELFF.

The rearrangement joins TRBV5-4 to TRBJ2-2, with 9 bases aligning to TRBD2. Germline V CDR1 and CDR2: SGHNT, YYREEE (reference sequence). The J segment lost 0 bases and the V segment lost 4 bases, leaving 4 bases of the junction unmatched. The CDR3 loop spans 16 amino acids. In nucleotides, the CDR3 is TGTGCCAGCAGCGGCTTAGCGGGGGCGAACACCGGGGAGCTGTTTTTT. Translated: CASSGLAGANTGELFF.

J is TRBJ1-1 and V is TRBV12-3 or TRBV12-4; no definite D call. V gave up 3 bases and J gave up 2 bases, with 7 bases separating them. This CDR3 region has 13 residues. The CDR3 sequence: CASSLAGNTEAFF. In DNA form, the CDR3 reads TGTGCCAGCAGTTTGGCCGGAAACACTGAAGCTTTCTTT.

The chain links TRBV9 to TRBJ2-7; a weak D match, TRBD2 (5 bases). The V and J ends lost 4 bases and 4 bases respectively, with 12 bases between them. The germline CDR1 and CDR2 sequences are SGDLS and YYNGEE. This CDR3 spans 13 amino acids. This CDR3 reads CASSRRTGYEQYF. The CDR3, as DNA: TGTGCCAGCAGCCGTAGGACTGGTTACGAGCAGTACTTC.